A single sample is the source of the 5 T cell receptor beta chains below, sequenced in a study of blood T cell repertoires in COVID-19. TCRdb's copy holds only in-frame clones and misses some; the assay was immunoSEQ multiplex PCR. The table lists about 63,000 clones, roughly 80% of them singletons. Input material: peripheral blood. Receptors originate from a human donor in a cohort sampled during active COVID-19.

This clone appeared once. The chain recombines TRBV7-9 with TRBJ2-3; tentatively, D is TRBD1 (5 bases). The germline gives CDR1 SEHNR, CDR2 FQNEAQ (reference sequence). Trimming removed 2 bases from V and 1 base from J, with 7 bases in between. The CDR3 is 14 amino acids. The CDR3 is CASSLTRGTDTQYF. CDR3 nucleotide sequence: TGTGCCAGCAGCTTAACCAGGGGCACAGATACGCAGTATTTT.

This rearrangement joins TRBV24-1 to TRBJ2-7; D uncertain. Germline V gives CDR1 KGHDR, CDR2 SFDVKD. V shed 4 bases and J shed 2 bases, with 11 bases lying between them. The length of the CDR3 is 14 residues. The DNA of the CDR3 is TGTGCCACCAGTGACCCCACCCGGGCCTACGAGCAGTACTTC. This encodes CATSDPTRAYEQYF.

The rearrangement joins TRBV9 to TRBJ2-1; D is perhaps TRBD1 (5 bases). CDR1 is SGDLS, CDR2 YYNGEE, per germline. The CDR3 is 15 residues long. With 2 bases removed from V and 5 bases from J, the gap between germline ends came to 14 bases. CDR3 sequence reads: CASSVKGGANNEQFF. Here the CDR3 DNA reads TGTGCCAGCAGCGTCAAGGGTGGGGCTAACAATGAGCAGTTCTTC.

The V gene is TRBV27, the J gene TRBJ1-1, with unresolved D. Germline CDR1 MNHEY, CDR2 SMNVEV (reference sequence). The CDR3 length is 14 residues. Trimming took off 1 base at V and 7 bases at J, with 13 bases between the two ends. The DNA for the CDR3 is TGTGCCAGCAGTTTATTGGCGGGGAGAGTTGAAGCTTTCTTT. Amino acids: CASSLLAGRVEAFF.

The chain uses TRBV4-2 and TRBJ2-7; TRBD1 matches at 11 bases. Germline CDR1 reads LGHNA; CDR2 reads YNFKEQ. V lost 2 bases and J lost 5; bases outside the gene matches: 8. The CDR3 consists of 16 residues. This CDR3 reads CASSQKDRGRPDEQYF. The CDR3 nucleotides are TGTGCCAGCAGCCAAAAGGACAGGGGGCGGCCGGACGAGCAGTACTTC.